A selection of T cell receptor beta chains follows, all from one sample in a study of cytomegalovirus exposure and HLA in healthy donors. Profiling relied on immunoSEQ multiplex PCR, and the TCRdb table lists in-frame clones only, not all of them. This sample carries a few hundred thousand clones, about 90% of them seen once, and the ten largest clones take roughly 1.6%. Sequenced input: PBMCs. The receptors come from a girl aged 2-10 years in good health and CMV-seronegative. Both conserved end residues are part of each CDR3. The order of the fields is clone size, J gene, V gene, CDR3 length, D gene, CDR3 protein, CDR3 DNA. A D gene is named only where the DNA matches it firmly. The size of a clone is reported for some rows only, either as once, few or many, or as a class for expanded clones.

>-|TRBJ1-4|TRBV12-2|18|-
CASRLVVGTGGADEKLFF
TGTGCAAGTCGCTTAGTGGTAGGGACAGGGGGCGCGGATGAAAAACTGTTTTTT
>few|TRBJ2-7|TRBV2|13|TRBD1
CASTGTGPYEQYF
TGTGCCAGCACTGGGACAGGGCCCTACGAGCAGTACTTC
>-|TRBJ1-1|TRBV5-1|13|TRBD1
CASSTGQGLGAFF
TGCGCCAGCAGCACCGGACAGGGTTTAGGAGCTTTCTTT
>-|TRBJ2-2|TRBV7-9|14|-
CASSLKLETGELFF
TGTGCCAGCAGCTTAAAACTGGAGACCGGGGAGCTGTTTTTT
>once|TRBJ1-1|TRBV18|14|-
CASSPGGRGTEAFF
TGTGCCAGCTCACCAGGAGGGCGGGGAACTGAAGCTTTCTTT
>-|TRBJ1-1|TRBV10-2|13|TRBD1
CASDRGPNTEAFF
TGCGCCAGTGATAGGGGGCCGAACACTGAAGCTTTCTTT
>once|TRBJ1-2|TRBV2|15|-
CASSEPRATNYGYTF
TGTGCCAGCAGTGAACCCAGGGCAACTAACTATGGCTACACCTTC
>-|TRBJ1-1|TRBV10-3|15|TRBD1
CAIARDRGWNTEAFF
TGTGCCATCGCCCGGGACAGGGGATGGAACACTGAAGCTTTCTTT
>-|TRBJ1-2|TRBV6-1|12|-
CASRSRGLGYTF
TGTGCCAGCAGAAGCAGGGGTCTTGGCTACACCTTC
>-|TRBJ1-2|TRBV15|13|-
CATSSRTAYGYTF
TGTGCCACCAGCAGCCGGACAGCCTATGGCTACACCTTC
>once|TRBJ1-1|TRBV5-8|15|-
CASSLSFGQNTEAFF
TGTGCCAGCAGCTTGAGTTTTGGACAGAACACTGAAGCTTTCTTT
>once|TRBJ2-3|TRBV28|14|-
CASIGGGPRDTQYF
TGTGCCAGCATCGGTGGAGGACCTCGCGATACGCAGTATTTT
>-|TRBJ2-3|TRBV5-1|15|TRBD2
CASSLEAGGPDTQYF
TGCGCCAGCAGCTTGGAAGCGGGAGGTCCGGATACGCAGTATTTT
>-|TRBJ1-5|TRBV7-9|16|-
CASSLAGAISNQPQHF
TGTGCCAGCAGCTTAGCGGGGGCCATTAGCAATCAGCCCCAGCATTTT
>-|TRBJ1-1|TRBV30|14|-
CAWALDFTNTEAFF
TGTGCCTGGGCCCTGGACTTCACGAACACTGAAGCTTTCTTT
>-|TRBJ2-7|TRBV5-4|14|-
CASSGETGSAEQYF
TGTGCCAGCAGCGGAGAGACAGGTTCGGCCGAGCAGTACTTC
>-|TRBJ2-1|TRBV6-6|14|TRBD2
CASRYPGTSNEQFF
TGTGCCAGCAGATACCCCGGGACTAGCAATGAGCAGTTCTTC
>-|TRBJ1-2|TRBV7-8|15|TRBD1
CASSRPPGGSDGYTF
TGTGCCAGCAGCCGGCCCCCAGGGGGAAGTGATGGCTACACCTTC
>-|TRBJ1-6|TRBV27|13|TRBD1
CATPDRGRSPLHF
TGTGCCACCCCGGACAGGGGAAGGTCACCCCTCCACTTT
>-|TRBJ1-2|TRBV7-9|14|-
CASSNQGWESGYTF
TGTGCCAGCAGCAACCAGGGGTGGGAGTCTGGCTACACCTTC
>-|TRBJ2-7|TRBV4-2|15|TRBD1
CASSQQGTGNYEQYF
TGTGCCAGCAGCCAACAAGGGACAGGGAACTATGAGCAGTACTTC
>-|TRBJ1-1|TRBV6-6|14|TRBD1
CASSRDRVNTEAFF
TGTGCCAGCAGTCGAGACAGGGTGAACACTGAAGCTTTCTTT
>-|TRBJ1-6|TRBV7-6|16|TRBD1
CASSFKTGANNSPLHF
TGTGCCAGCAGCTTTAAGACAGGGGCGAATAATTCACCCCTCCACTTT
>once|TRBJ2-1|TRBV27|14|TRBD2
CATSRGSSGNEQFF
TGTGCCACCTCTCGCGGGAGTAGTGGTAATGAGCAGTTCTTC
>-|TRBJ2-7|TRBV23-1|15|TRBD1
CASSPNRQGKYEQYF
TGCGCCAGCAGCCCTAACCGACAGGGTAAATACGAGCAGTACTTC
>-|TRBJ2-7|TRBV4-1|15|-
CASSQVEGGASEQYF
TGCGCCAGCAGCCAAGTGGAAGGGGGGGCGTCAGAGCAGTACTTC
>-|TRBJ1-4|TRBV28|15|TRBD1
CASRVSGGPNEKLFF
TGTGCCAGCAGAGTTTCAGGGGGGCCTAATGAAAAACTGTTTTTT
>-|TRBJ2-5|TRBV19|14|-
CASIGTPIGETQYF
TGTGCCAGTATAGGGACTCCGATTGGGGAGACCCAGTACTTC
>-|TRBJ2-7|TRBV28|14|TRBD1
CASTLGQGSYEQYF
TGTGCCAGCACTTTAGGACAGGGATCCTACGAGCAGTACTTC
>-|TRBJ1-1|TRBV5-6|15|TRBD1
CASSPRQGANTEAFF
TGTGCCAGCAGCCCCAGGCAGGGGGCGAACACTGAAGCTTTCTTT
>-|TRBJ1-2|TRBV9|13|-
CASSVDGARGYTF
TGTGCCAGCAGCGTAGATGGGGCCCGCGGCTACACCTTC
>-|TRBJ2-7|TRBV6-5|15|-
CASTLLTGSIYEQYF
TGTGCCAGCACCCTGCTAACAGGGTCAATTTACGAGCAGTACTTC
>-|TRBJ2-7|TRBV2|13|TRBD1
CASSSGQALGQYF
TGTGCCAGCAGTTCGGGACAGGCTCTTGGGCAGTACTTC
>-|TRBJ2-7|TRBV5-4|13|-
CASSIQGIDEQYF
TGTGCCAGCAGCATACAGGGTATCGACGAGCAGTACTTC
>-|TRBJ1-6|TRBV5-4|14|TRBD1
CASSFDRVESPLHF
TGTGCCAGCAGCTTTGACAGGGTTGAATCACCCCTCCACTTT
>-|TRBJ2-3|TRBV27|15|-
CASSLGGGGTDTQYF
TGTGCCAGCAGTTTAGGAGGGGGCGGCACAGATACGCAGTATTTT
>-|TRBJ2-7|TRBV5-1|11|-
CASSLDGDRYF
TGCGCCAGCAGCCTGGACGGAGATCGGTACTTC
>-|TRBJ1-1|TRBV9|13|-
CASSVAPGQEAFF
TGTGCCAGCAGCGTAGCGCCCGGACAGGAAGCTTTCTTT
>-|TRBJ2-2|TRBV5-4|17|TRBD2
CASSPLTSGGNTGELFF
TGTGCCAGCAGCCCCCTCACTAGCGGAGGGAACACCGGGGAGCTGTTTTTT
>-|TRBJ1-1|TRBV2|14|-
CASSGLAGRTEAFF
TGTGCCAGCAGTGGTTTAGCGGGGCGGACTGAAGCTTTCTTT
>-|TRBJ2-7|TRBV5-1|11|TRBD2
CASSWGGEQYF
TGCGCCAGCAGCTGGGGGGGCGAGCAGTACTTC
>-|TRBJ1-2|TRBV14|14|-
CASSQTFQVYGYTF
TGTGCCAGCAGCCAAACGTTCCAGGTCTATGGCTACACCTTC
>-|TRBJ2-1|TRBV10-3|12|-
CAISESYNEQFF
TGTGCCATCAGTGAGTCTTATAATGAGCAGTTCTTC
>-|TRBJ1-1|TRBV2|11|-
CASNMNTEAFF
TGTGCCAGCAATATGAACACTGAAGCTTTCTTT
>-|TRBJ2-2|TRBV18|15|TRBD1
CASSPATGATGELFF
TGTGCCAGCTCACCAGCGACAGGGGCCACCGGGGAGCTGTTTTTT